The entry that follows covers one T cell receptor (beta chain) sequence. This entry comes from a study of T cell changes during pregnancy in multiple sclerosis. Measured with immunoSEQ multiplex PCR; TCRdb has only the in-frame clones, and not every one. The repertoire holds tens of thousands of clones, with about nine tenths as singletons. V lost 0 bases, J lost 3 bases, and 9 bases lay in between. The germline CDR1 and CDR2 sequences are GTSNPN and SVGIG (reference sequence). The CDR3 has 14 residues. Specimen: peripheral blood, collected in the second trimester of pregnancy. The receptor was derived from a female donor with multiple sclerosis, enrolled in a pregnancy study. The gene calls are TRBV30 and TRBJ1-5; a weak D match, TRBD1 (5 bases). CDR3 sequence (DNA): TGTGCCTGGAGTGTAAGACAGACCAATCAGCCCCAGCATTTT. Protein: CAWSVRQTNQPQHF.